This T cell receptor (beta chain) came from a study of blood T cell repertoires in COVID-19. The overall study: Donors in the United States, Italy and Spain gave samples during acute or convalescent COVID-19.

This CDR3 has 16 amino acids. Germline-derived CDR1 and CDR2 are LGHDT and YNNKEL (reference sequence). V lost 4 bases to trimming and J lost 1 base, with 16 bases between them. Libraries were prepared by immunoSEQ multiplex PCR; TCRdb keeps only in-frame clonotypes and omits some of them. The sample comprises about 200,000 clones, 70% to 90% of which are singletons, and about 5% rests with the top ten. J is TRBJ1-2 and V is TRBV3-1 (or the pseudogene TRBV3-2), with a possible D match to TRBD1 (5 bases). The TCR sequence derives from an elderly woman with acute or convalescent COVID-19. The material sequenced was peripheral blood. The CDR3 coding sequence is TGTGCCAGCAGCCCGAGCGGGGGGAAGATTAACTATGGCTACACCTTC. Translating gives CASSPSGGKINYGYTF.